These 2 T cell receptor beta chains originate from one sample sequenced in a study of T cell responses to AZD1222 COVID-19 vaccine. Libraries were prepared by immunoSEQ multiplex PCR; TCRdb keeps only in-frame clonotypes and omits some of them. The sample shows more than 140,000 clones, over 90% of them seen only once. The sample here was peripheral blood, taken on day 0 of MenACWY control vaccination. The receptors shown here come from an adult in good health.

The rearrangement uses TRBV5-1 and TRBJ1-1, with 7 bases that match TRBD1. V lost 9 bases to trimming and J lost 5 bases; unmatched junction nucleotides: 13. CDR3 length: 14 residues. The germline gives CDR1 SGHRS, CDR2 YFSETQ. This CDR3 is CATGPGGGGTEAFF. Written as DNA, the CDR3 is TGCGCCACCGGACCTGGAGGGGGCGGAACTGAAGCTTTCTTT.

This chain links TRBV7-9 with TRBJ1-1; 7 bases are a match to TRBD1. V shed 5 bases and J 5 bases; nucleotides not matched to a gene: 8. CDR1 and CDR2 (germline): SEHNR, FQNEAQ (reference sequence). The CDR3 contains 14 residues. CDR3 DNA: TGTGCCAGCAGCCCAGACAGGGTTGATACTGAAGCTTTCTTT. Amino acid sequence: CASSPDRVDTEAFF. Filled out from reference TRBV7-9 and TRBJ1-1, the complete variable domain reads DTGVSQNPRHKITKRGQNVTFRCDPISEHNRLYWYRQTLGQGPEFLTYFQNEAQLEKSRLLSDRFSAERPKGSFSTLEIQRTEQGDSAMYLCASSPDRVDTEAFFGQGTRLTVV.